These 27 T cell receptor beta chains came from one sample sequenced in a study of T cell repertoires in cytomegalovirus infection. No antigen has been identified for these receptors. One entry per CDR3 protein results from TCRdb running MiXCR on the reads. The table records approximately 120,000 distinct CDR3 sequences, 25% to 35% of them present only once. The source was CD8+ T cells from cultured PBMCs, collected from culture after CMV antigen stimulation. These receptors were taken from a human donor in good health (CMV status not recorded). Some clones in this sample may be carry-over from other donors' samples.

This clonotype appeared many times. The V and J genes are TRBV12-3 or TRBV12-4 and TRBJ2-1; D is possibly TRBD1 (6 bases). The CDR3 loop spans 15 amino acids. Trimming removed 6 bases from V and 2 bases from J, with 14 bases in between. This CDR3 is CASSQTGTPYNEQFF. The CDR3 nucleotides read TGTGCCAGCAGCCAGACCGGGACACCCTACAATGAGCAGTTCTTC.

There are a few counts of this clonotype. The J gene is TRBJ2-2, the V gene TRBV14; D possibly corresponds to TRBD1 (6 bases). CDR3 size: 16 residues. Trimming took 0 bases from V and 1 from J, leaving 9 bases between them. From germline, CDR1 is SGHDN and CDR2 FVKESK. The chain's CDR3 is CASSQDTGRNTGELFF. The CDR3 DNA follows: TGTGCCAGCAGCCAAGATACAGGGAGGAACACCGGGGAGCTGTTTTTT.

This chain links TRBV12-3 or TRBV12-4 with TRBJ1-1, with 11 bases fitting TRBD1. The V segment lost 5 bases and the J segment 4 bases; nucleotides outside the gene matches: 3. This CDR3 region has 14 residues. The CDR3 region has the DNA TGTGCCAGCAGTGGACAGGGGGCGATCACTGAAGCTTTCTTT. Translating it yields CASSGQGAITEAFF.

This clonotype was counted a few times. The chain is built from TRBV27 and TRBJ2-2, with no clear D. The length of the CDR3 is 14 residues. Between the trimmed V and J ends, which lost 6 bases and 3 bases, there was a span of 11 bases. The V gene's germline CDR1 is MNHEY and CDR2 SMNVEV (reference sequence). The CDR3, as DNA: TGTGCCAGCAGATTGGGCACCTACACCGGGGAGCTGTTTTTT. Its protein product is CASRLGTYTGELFF.

This clonotype was recorded many times. This chain uses TRBV6-5 with TRBJ1-2, with TRBD1 identical over 12 bases. This CDR3 contains 17 residues. The germline V gene has CDR1 MNHEY and CDR2 SVGAGI. With V trimmed by 2 bases and J by 3 bases, 7 bases remained unmatched. Here the CDR3 DNA reads TGTGCCAGCAGTTACGGGACAGGGGGCGCGGACCACTATGGCTACACCTTC. This gives the protein CASSYGTGGADHYGYTF.

There are a few counts of this clonotype. Written as DNA, the CDR3 is TGTGCCAGCAGCTTTAGGGTTTATATCGAGTACACTGAAGCTTTCTTT. Encoded protein: CASSFRVYIEYTEAFF. The chain recombines TRBV7-8 with TRBJ1-1; no clear D gene. CDR3 length equals 16 residues. Between the trimmed V and J ends, which lost 3 bases and 3 bases, there was a span of 17 bases. CDR1 is SGHVS and CDR2 is FQNEAQ in the germline V gene.

The chain carries TRBV12-3 or TRBV12-4 and TRBJ2-5, with no clear D. There are 13 residues in the CDR3. V lost 7 bases and J 5 bases, leaving 14 bases between the germline ends. CDR3 in DNA: TGTGCCAGCACCCCTGGATCGCGGGAGACCCAGTACTTC. Protein product: CASTPGSRETQYF.

This clonotype has just a few counts. This rearrangement joins TRBV7-2 to TRBJ2-5; D tentatively reads TRBD1 or TRBD2 (5 bases each). Germline CDR1 and CDR2: SGHTA and FQGNSA. The CDR3 runs 15 residues. Trimming stripped 5 bases from V and 5 bases from J, with 18 bases between. As DNA, the CDR3 is TGTGCCAGCAGCGCAGGCCAGCGGTGGGGGGAGACCCAGTACTTC. It encodes CASSAGQRWGETQYF.

CDR3 in DNA: TGTGCCAGCCTCGAGGTTGGGGCAGGGGAAAACACTGAAGCTTTCTTT. Translation: CASLEVGAGENTEAFF. The chain is built from TRBV6-6 and TRBJ1-1; TRBD1 is a possible D gene (6 bases). The V gene lost 8 bases and the J gene lost 2 bases, with 21 bases spanning the gap. The CDR3 covers 16 residues. Germline V gene sequence: CDR1 MNHNY, CDR2 SVGAGI (reference sequence).

The chain links TRBV20-1 to TRBJ1-5; D not resolved. Trimming removed 0 bases from V and 7 bases from J, with 25 bases in between. The CDR3 has 18 amino acids. Germline V gene data show CDR1 as DFQATT and CDR2 as SNEGSKA (reference sequence). The CDR3, as DNA: TGCAGTGCTAGAGATCGAGGAGTTCCCCTCGCCAGAGCGCAGCCCCAGCATTTT. This encodes CSARDRGVPLARAQPQHF.

J is TRBJ2-3 and V is TRBV9; 12 bases line up with TRBD2. The CDR3 extends over 15 amino acids. V gave up 0 bases and J gave up 4 bases; unmatched junction bases: 0. Germline values: CDR1 SGDLS, CDR2 YYNGEE. CDR3 residues: CASSVASGGADTQYF. CDR3 nucleotides: TGTGCCAGCAGCGTAGCTAGCGGGGGGGCAGATACGCAGTATTTT.

This chain links TRBV6-6 with TRBJ2-5, with 10 bases fitting TRBD1. With 2 bases clipped from V and 0 bases from J, the junction kept 9 bases outside the gene matches. Germline CDR1 reads MNHNY; CDR2 reads SVGAGI (reference sequence). This CDR3 comprises 18 residues. The CDR3 region is CASSYPGTGALYQETQYF. CDR3 bases: TGTGCCAGCAGTTACCCCGGGACAGGGGCCTTGTACCAAGAGACCCAGTACTTC.

A few counts support this clonotype. This chain uses TRBV27 with TRBJ2-5; no firm D call. Trimming cost V 6 bases and J 5 bases, with 19 bases left between them. The CDR3 extends over 15 amino acids. Germline V gene data show CDR1 as MNHEY and CDR2 as SMNVEV (reference sequence). The CDR3 is CASRPSFGRRETQYF. CDR3 in DNA: TGTGCCAGCAGGCCTTCCTTCGGGCGCAGGGAGACCCAGTACTTC.

The chain carries TRBV2 and TRBJ2-2; 9 positions match TRBD2. The CDR3 consists of 17 residues. The junction had 10 bases not matched to a gene; V was cut back by 4 bases and J by 4 bases. Germline V gives CDR1 SNHLY, CDR2 FYNNEI. CDR3 protein: CASSANPGGGVTGELFF. In DNA, the CDR3 is TGTGCCAGCAGTGCTAATCCGGGCGGGGGGGTCACCGGGGAGCTGTTTTTT.

The gene calls are TRBV12-3 or TRBV12-4 and TRBJ2-2, with unresolved D. The CDR3 loop spans 13 amino acids. V gave up 3 bases and J gave up 6 bases, with 8 bases separating them. The CDR3: CASSFRGAGELFF. In DNA, the CDR3 is TGTGCCAGCAGTTTTCGCGGAGCCGGGGAGCTGTTTTTT.

The rearrangement joins TRBV7-9 to TRBJ2-7; D unresolved. The germline V and J ends were trimmed by 1 base and 11 bases, with 12 bases remaining between them. This CDR3 has 12 residues. Germline CDR1 reads SEHNR; CDR2 reads FQNEAQ (reference sequence). CDR3 in amino acids: CASSLGLQVEYF. The CDR3 DNA is TGTGCCAGCAGCTTAGGTCTCCAGGTTGAGTACTTC.

This clonotype was recorded once. This may be a read error: a much more frequent sequence differs by one nucleotide. The chain joins TRBV7-2 to TRBJ1-3, with D unresolved. CDR3 length: 16 amino acids. CDR1 is SGHTA, CDR2 FQGNSA, per germline. Here the CDR3 reads CASSSGPGSSGNTTYF. The CDR3 bases are TGTGCCAGCAGCTCCGGGCCTGGCAGCTCTGGAAACACCACATATTTT.

The chain links TRBV4-3 to TRBJ2-1, with 12 positions matching TRBD2. The CDR3 runs 16 residues. The junction had 3 bases not matched to a gene; V was cut back by 2 bases and J by 4 bases. From germline, CDR1 is LGHNA and CDR2 YSLEER. CDR3 DNA: TGCGCCAGCAGCCAAACTAGCGGGGGGAATTACAATGAGCAGTTCTTC. This codes for CASSQTSGGNYNEQFF.

The V gene is TRBV2, the J gene TRBJ2-3, with 7 bases lining up with TRBD2. With 11 bases clipped from V and 8 bases from J, the junction kept 10 bases outside the gene matches. The CDR3 is 12 residues long. Germline V gives CDR1 SNHLY, CDR2 FYNNEI. CDR3 coding DNA: TGTGCCGGGGGGGACGGGATGGCTACGCAGTATTTT. Translation gives CAGGDGMATQYF. The full variable domain, its missing parts supplied by reference TRBV2 and TRBJ2-3, is EPEVTQTPSHQVTQMGQEVILRCVPISNHLYFYWYRQILGQKVEFLVSFYNNEISEKSEIFDDQFSVERPDGSNFTLKIRSTKLEDSAMYFCAGGDGMATQYFGPGTRLTVL.

This clonotype has a count of ten or more. The rearrangement links TRBV20-1 to TRBJ2-2; 8 bases align to TRBD2. V lost 0 bases and J lost 5; bases outside the gene matches: 8. This CDR3 is 16 amino acids long. Germline CDR1 reads DFQATT; CDR2 reads SNEGSKA (reference sequence). The CDR3 region has the DNA TGCAGTGCTAGAGATGTAGTAGCGGGGTTGACCGGGGAGCTGTTTTTT. This sequence encodes CSARDVVAGLTGELFF.

This rearrangement joins TRBV2 to TRBJ2-1; the D gene is possibly TRBD2 (5 bases). The germline CDR1 and CDR2 sequences are SNHLY and FYNNEI. The length of the CDR3 is 14 residues. V shed 1 base and J shed 5 bases, with 9 bases lying between them. CDR3 coding DNA: TGTGCCAGCAGTGAAGGAGGAGGTGACAATGAGCAGTTCTTC. This codes for CASSEGGGDNEQFF.

This clonotype was seen only a few times. The chain recombines TRBV24-1 with TRBJ2-2; D may be TRBD1 (6 bases). The CDR3 sequence is 15 residues long. The germline V and J ends were trimmed by 4 bases and 4 bases, with 12 bases remaining between them. The germline CDR1 and CDR2 sequences are KGHDR and SFDVKD. This CDR3 is CATSDRTEPTGELFF. The CDR3 DNA sequence: TGTGCCACCAGTGACCGGACAGAGCCCACCGGGGAGCTGTTTTTT.

V usage is TRBV7-2 and J usage is TRBJ1-4; 7 bases line up with TRBD1. This CDR3 contains 18 residues. The germline gives CDR1 SGHTA, CDR2 FQGNSA. The trim removed 5 bases at V and 0 bases at J, leaving 12 bases unmatched. The CDR3 DNA reads TGTGCCAGCAGCCCGACGCAGGGGGACAGTGCAACTAATGAAAAACTGTTTTTT. Residues: CASSPTQGDSATNEKLFF.

A word on this clonotype: Relative to the germline gene, one junction end is altered; a read error may explain this. The J gene is TRBJ2-2, the V gene TRBV7-7; TRBD1 might be the D (5 bases). CDR1 SSHAT and CDR2 FNYEAQ come from the germline V gene (reference sequence). The CDR3 is made up of 16 amino acids. The chain's CDR3 is CASSLVLTANTGELFF. In DNA, the CDR3 is TGTGCTAGCAGCTTAGTACTGACAGCGAACACCGGGGAGCTGTTTTTT. The complete variable domain, with remaining parts taken from reference TRBV7-7 and TRBJ2-2, reads GAGVSQSPRYKVTKRGQDVTLRCDPISSHATLYWYQQALGQGPEFLTYFNYEAQPDKSGLPSDRFSAERPEGSISTLTIQRTEQRDSAMYRCASSLVLTANTGELFFGEGSRLTVL.

This chain uses TRBV20-1 with TRBJ2-3; no definite D call. V was trimmed by 6 bases and J by 7 bases, leaving 11 bases between them. The germline V gene has CDR1 DFQATT and CDR2 SNEGSKA (reference sequence). This CDR3 region has 11 residues. CDR3 bases: TGCAGTGCAAACCCTCATAATACGCAGTATTTT. As protein: CSANPHNTQYF.

V gene TRBV6-1 combines with J gene TRBJ1-5, with 12 bases fitting TRBD1. The CDR3 sequence is 16 residues long. The germline CDR1 and CDR2 sequences are MNHNS and SASEGT. V lost 1 base to trimming and J lost 7 bases; unmatched junction nucleotides: 5. The CDR3 region has the DNA TGTGCCAGCAGTGAAGGGGGACAGGGGGCGAGGCAGCCCCAGCATTTT. Its translation: CASSEGGQGARQPQHF.

In its sample, this clonotype was seen a few times. The chain recombines TRBV7-8 with TRBJ2-7; D not resolved. The CDR3 consists of 15 residues. CDR1 and CDR2 (germline): SGHVS, FQNEAQ. V lost 5 bases and J lost 3, with 17 bases in between. The CDR3 DNA follows: TGTGCCAGCAGCCCCCTGACTCAAGGGAACTACGAGCAGTACTTC. Protein product: CASSPLTQGNYEQYF.